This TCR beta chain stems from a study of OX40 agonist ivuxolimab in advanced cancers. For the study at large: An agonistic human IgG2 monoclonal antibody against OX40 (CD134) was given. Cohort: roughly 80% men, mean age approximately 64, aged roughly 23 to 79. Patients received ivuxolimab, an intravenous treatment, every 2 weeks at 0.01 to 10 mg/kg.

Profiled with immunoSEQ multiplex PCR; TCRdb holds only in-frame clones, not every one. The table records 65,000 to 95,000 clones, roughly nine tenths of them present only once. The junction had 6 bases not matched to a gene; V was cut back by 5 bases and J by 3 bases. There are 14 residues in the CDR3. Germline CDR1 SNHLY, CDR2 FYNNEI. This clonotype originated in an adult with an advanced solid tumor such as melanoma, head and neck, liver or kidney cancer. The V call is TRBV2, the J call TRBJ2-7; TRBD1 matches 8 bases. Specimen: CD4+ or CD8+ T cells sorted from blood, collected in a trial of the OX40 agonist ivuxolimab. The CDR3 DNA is TGTGCCAGCAGTACCCGGGACAGGTACTACGAGCAGTACTTC. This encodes CASSTRDRYYEQYF. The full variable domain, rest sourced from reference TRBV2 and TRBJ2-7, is EPEVTQTPSHQVTQMGQEVILRCVPISNHLYFYWYRQILGQKVEFLVSFYNNEISEKSEIFDDQFSVERPDGSNFTLKIRSTKLEDSAMYFCASSTRDRYYEQYFGPGTRLTVT.